One sample yielded the 17 T cell receptor beta chains listed below, sequenced in a study of CD8 T cells in Susac syndrome. Reverse transcription of about 0.5 to 1 ug RNA used random hexamers. TCRdb independently ran MiXCR on the immunoSEQ multiplex PCR reads; one entry per CDR3 protein. The data contain under 150,000 distinct CDR3 sequences, roughly 80% of them seen just once; the ten biggest clones take up 0.5% to 0.65%. The specimen sequenced was CD8+ T cells from PBMCs. These TCRs come from a human donor with multiple sclerosis.

The rearrangement links TRBV5-6 to TRBJ2-2; D is ambiguous. Germline assignment: CDR1 SGHDT and CDR2 YYEEEE. This CDR3 comprises 14 residues. The ends were cut back, 3 bases at V and 5 bases at J, with 11 bases in the middle. CDR3 nucleotides: TGTGCCAGCAGCTACGAAACCGGGACCGGGGAGCTGTTTTTT. It codes for CASSYETGTGELFF.

The chain recombines TRBV7-9 with TRBJ2-5; D ambiguous. V was trimmed by 3 bases and J by 2 bases, leaving 7 bases between them. The germline CDR1 and CDR2 sequences are SEHNR and FQNEAQ (reference sequence). The CDR3 length is 13 residues. In DNA form, the CDR3 reads TGTGCCAGCAGCTTCGCGCGGCAAGAGACCCAGTACTTC. It yields the protein CASSFARQETQYF.

The chain couples TRBV29-1 to TRBJ1-2, with D hard to call. V lost 4 bases and J 6 bases, leaving 9 bases between the germline ends. In germline, CDR1 is SQVTM, CDR2 ANQGSEA. This CDR3 has 11 residues. CDR3 sequence reads: CSVVTVDGYTF. In DNA, the CDR3 is TGCAGCGTTGTGACCGTCGATGGCTACACCTTC.

V is TRBV13 and J is TRBJ2-2; no clear D. V lost 4 bases and J 3 bases, leaving 6 bases between the germline ends. The CDR3 contains 13 residues. Germline V gene sequence: CDR1 PRHDT, CDR2 FYEKMQ (reference sequence). The CDR3 spells CASSSSDTGELFF. The CDR3 region has the DNA TGTGCCAGCAGCTCCAGTGACACCGGGGAGCTGTTTTTT.

The chain combines TRBV2 with TRBJ2-7; maybe TRBD1 (6 bases). Germline V CDR1 and CDR2: SNHLY, FYNNEI. The CDR3 has 13 residues. V dropped 1 base and J dropped 6 bases, with 10 bases sitting between them. For the CDR3, the DNA is TGTGCCAGCAGTGAAGGGCAGGGGCCCGAGCAGTACTTC. It yields the protein CASSEGQGPEQYF.

The chain joins TRBV7-8 to TRBJ2-3, with no clear D. V lost 1 base and J 4 bases, leaving 15 bases between the germline ends. The CDR3 length is 16 residues. Germline V CDR1 and CDR2: SGHVS, FQNEAQ. CDR3 coding DNA: TGTGCCAGCAGCTTAGTTTCGCTAGTAGTAGCAGATACGCAGTATTTT. Translated, it gives CASSLVSLVVADTQYF.

The chain couples TRBV6-5 to TRBJ1-1; D call uncertain. Germline CDR1 is MNHEY and CDR2 is SVGAGI. V was shortened by 0 bases and J by 3 bases, with 17 bases between the two germline ends. This CDR3 has 17 residues. The DNA for the CDR3 is TGTGCCAGCAGTTACTCGATGAACGAGGGCGTGGACACTGAAGCTTTCTTT. Translation: CASSYSMNEGVDTEAFF.

DNA for the CDR3: TGTGCCAGCAGTTACGATACAGAGCACACAACTAATGAAAAACTGTTTTTT. Amino acids: CASSYDTEHTTNEKLFF. This chain links TRBV5-4 with TRBJ1-4; D gene unclear. There are 17 residues in the CDR3. The germline V gene has CDR1 SGHNT and CDR2 YYREEE (reference sequence). V lost 5 bases, J lost 0 bases, and 17 bases lay in between.

The J gene is TRBJ2-3, the V gene TRBV30; D is possibly TRBD2 (7 bases). Trimming left V 2 bases short and J 0 bases short, with 15 bases between. The CDR3 contains 16 residues. Germline CDR1 reads GTSNPN; CDR2 reads SVGIG (reference sequence). The CDR3 loop is CAWSWGGLRSTDTQYF. The CDR3 DNA follows: TGTGCCTGGAGTTGGGGGGGCTTACGAAGCACAGATACGCAGTATTTT.

This rearrangement joins TRBV6-1 to TRBJ2-7; D is unresolved. Germline V gene lookup returns CDR1 MNHNS and CDR2 SASEGT. The CDR3 runs to 16 residues. The ends were cut back, 7 bases at V and 4 bases at J, with 23 bases in the middle. Here the CDR3 reads CASTDLGTALGYEQYF. The CDR3 DNA reads as TGTGCCAGCACCGACTTGGGAACAGCCCTAGGGTACGAGCAGTACTTC.

DNA for the CDR3: TGTGCCAGTAACAGGGGGAACACTGAAGCTTTCTTT. Translation gives CASNRGNTEAFF. This chain links TRBV19 with TRBJ1-1; the match to TRBD1 covers 7 bases. Germline CDR1 and CDR2: LNHDA and SQIVND (reference sequence). CDR3 length: 12 amino acids. Trimming took 7 bases from V and 1 from J; bases not matched to a gene: 0.

The chain carries TRBV5-5 and TRBJ1-1; D not certain. CDR3 length: 11 residues. Germline V gives CDR1 SGHKS, CDR2 YYEKEE (reference sequence). With 4 bases removed from V and 7 bases from J, the gap between germline ends came to 8 bases. CDR3 sequence reads: CASSNRIEAFF. The DNA for the CDR3 is TGTGCCAGCAGCAATAGAATTGAAGCTTTCTTT.

This chain uses TRBV19 with TRBJ2-3; D ambiguous. V lost 0 bases and J 1 base, leaving 5 bases between the germline ends. The germline V gene has CDR1 LNHDA and CDR2 SQIVND (reference sequence). The length of the CDR3 is 14 residues. CDR3 amino acids: CASSIDAGTDTQYF. DNA for the CDR3: TGTGCCAGTAGTATAGACGCAGGCACAGATACGCAGTATTTT.

The CDR3 spells CASSGTPINEQYF. CDR3 nucleotides: TGTGCCAGTTCTGGAACCCCGATCAACGAGCAGTACTTC. V usage is TRBV19 and J usage is TRBJ2-7; D ambiguous. V shed 8 bases and J shed 5 bases, with 16 bases lying between them. The CDR3 loop spans 13 amino acids. Germline loops: CDR1 LNHDA, CDR2 SQIVND (reference sequence).

V and J are TRBV4-3 and TRBJ2-1, with D maybe TRBD1 (5 bases). The germline V gene encodes CDR1 LGHNA and CDR2 YSLEER. This CDR3 has 16 amino acids. V lost 0 bases, J lost 3 bases, and 12 bases lay in between. CDR3 bases: TGCGCCAGCAGCCAAGATTTACAGGTTGGCTACAATGAGCAGTTCTTC. The encoded protein is CASSQDLQVGYNEQFF.

The chain joins TRBV12-3 or TRBV12-4 to TRBJ1-4, with TRBD1 as a possible D gene (6 bases). CDR3 size: 16 residues. CDR3 nucleotides: TGTTATCCGCTGGGGGGCGAAGTCGAAACTAATGAAAAACTGTTTTTT. Protein product: CYPLGGEVETNEKLFF.

The CDR3 DNA sequence: TGTGCCAGCAGTCTAGGGCGGACTGGAAACACCATATATTTT. It is translated as CASSLGRTGNTIYF. The chain uses TRBV6-5 and TRBJ1-3; D is uncertain. CDR3 length: 14 residues. Looked up from germline, CDR1 is MNHEY and CDR2 is SVGAGI. V was pared by 5 bases and J by 2 bases, with 10 bases between.